These 15 T cell receptor beta chains were sequenced from one sample in a study of OX40 agonist ivuxolimab in advanced cancers. This table comes from immunoSEQ multiplex PCR, and its TCRdb copy is limited to in-frame clones, with some not included. The table lists approximately 61,000 clones, about nine tenths of them singletons. Sequencing was performed on CD4+ or CD8+ T cells sorted from blood, taken in a trial of the OX40 agonist ivuxolimab. The origin of the receptors is an adult with an advanced solid tumor such as melanoma, head and neck, liver or kidney cancer.

V gene TRBV28 combines with J gene TRBJ1-2; D remains unclear. CDR1 and CDR2 from the germline V gene are MDHEN and SYDVKM. The CDR3 runs to 13 residues. V was shortened by 5 bases and J by 6 bases, with 13 bases between the two germline ends. The CDR3 DNA reads as TGTGCCAGCAGTGTGTTACACCGAGATGGCTACACCTTC. Amino acids: CASSVLHRDGYTF.

This chain links TRBV5-6 with TRBJ1-2; tentative D call: TRBD1 (6 bases). Germline V lookup: CDR1 SGHDT, CDR2 YYEEEE. The CDR3 is 14 residues long. V was pared by 0 bases and J by 2 bases, with 8 bases between. This CDR3 is CASSLGTDNYGYTF. In DNA form, the CDR3 reads TGTGCCAGCAGCTTGGGGACAGACAACTATGGCTACACCTTC.

V and J are TRBV6-6 and TRBJ2-7; D gene unclear. V lost 3 bases, J lost 3 bases, and 9 bases lay in between. Germline values: CDR1 MNHNY, CDR2 SVGAGI (reference sequence). The CDR3 loop spans 13 amino acids. This CDR3 is CASSYKDFYEQYF. CDR3 sequence (DNA): TGTGCCAGCAGTTATAAAGATTTCTACGAGCAGTACTTC.

This chain links TRBV9 with TRBJ2-2; D is ambiguous. This CDR3 is built from 12 residues. CDR1 is SGDLS, CDR2 YYNGEE, per germline. V was shortened by 4 bases and J by 1 base, with 2 bases between the two germline ends. The chain's CDR3 is CASSWNTGELFF. The CDR3 DNA is TGTGCCAGCAGCTGGAACACCGGGGAGCTGTTTTTT.

CDR3: CASSLEEGWYEQYF. Here the CDR3 DNA reads TGTGCCAGCAGCTTAGAGGAGGGGTGGTACGAGCAGTACTTC. The chain recombines TRBV11-3 with TRBJ2-7, with a tentative D call TRBD2 (6 bases). CDR1 is SGHNT, CDR2 YENEEA, per germline. V lost 0 bases and J lost 4, with 10 bases in between. The CDR3 contains 14 residues. The full variable domain, in which reference TRBV11-3 and TRBJ2-7 provide the parts outside the CDR3, is EAGVVQSPRYKIIEKKQPVAFWCNPISGHNTLYWYLQNLGQGPELLIRYENEEAVDDSQLPKDRFSAERLKGVDSTLKIQPAELGDSAVYLCASSLEEGWYEQYFGPGTRLTVT.

This chain connects TRBV19 to TRBJ2-5; the match to TRBD2 covers 12 bases. CDR1 LNHDA and CDR2 SQIVND come from the germline V gene (reference sequence). The ends lost 7 bases at V and 4 bases at J; junction bases unmatched: 4. CDR3 size: 14 residues. CDR3 DNA: TGTGCCAGTAACGGGGGACTAGCGGGAGAGACCCAGTACTTC. It encodes CASNGGLAGETQYF.

This sequence joins TRBV7-9 and TRBJ2-5; D is undetermined. The DNA end lines up better with TRBJ2-7; the J call may be wrong. CDR1 SEHNR and CDR2 FQNEAQ come from the germline V gene (reference sequence). CDR3 length: 13 amino acids. CDR3 bases: TGTGCCAGCAGCCCGAAGACAACCTACGAGCAGTACTTC. As protein: CASSPKTTYEQYF.

This chain connects TRBV18 to TRBJ2-7, with TRBD2 identical over 7 bases. Germline CDR1 is KGHSH and CDR2 is LQKENI. V shed 4 bases, J shed 6 bases, and the junction held 6 bases outside the gene matches. The length of the CDR3 is 13 residues. The CDR3 region is CASSRGLVCEQYF. Here the CDR3 DNA reads TGTGCCAGCTCACGCGGACTAGTCTGCGAGCAGTACTTC.

In this sample, this clone turned up once. The rearrangement joins TRBV7-6 to TRBJ2-1; D not resolved. Per germline, CDR1 SGHVS and CDR2 FNYEAQ. Between the trimmed V and J ends, which lost 3 bases and 9 bases, there was a span of 18 bases. The CDR3 loop spans 15 amino acids. Here the CDR3 DNA reads TGTGCCAGCAGCTTCCTCCGGGCCCGTGTGGGTGAGCAGTTCTTC. It is translated as CASSFLRARVGEQFF.

J is TRBJ2-2 and V is TRBV19; D is possibly TRBD2 (6 bases). The CDR3 runs to 15 residues. V was pared by 3 bases and J by 1 base, with 9 bases between. Germline V lookup: CDR1 LNHDA, CDR2 SQIVND (reference sequence). CDR3 sequence (DNA): TGTGCCAGTAGTATCATGGGGGGGAACACCGGGGAGCTGTTTTTT. Translated, it gives CASSIMGGNTGELFF.

The chain combines TRBV28 with TRBJ2-3; no clear D. The CDR3 has 17 amino acids. Per germline, CDR1 MDHEN and CDR2 SYDVKM. Trimming shortened V by 3 bases and J by 0 bases, and 16 bases separated the two germline ends. As DNA, the CDR3 is TGTGCCAGCAGTTTTCTTGGGTCGGATCTGAGCACAGATACGCAGTATTTT. Its protein is CASSFLGSDLSTDTQYF.

The rearrangement joins TRBV27 to TRBJ1-1; D gene ambiguous. CDR3 length equals 13 residues. The V end lost 4 bases, the J end lost 4 bases, and 10 bases lay between the germline ends. Looked up from germline, CDR1 is MNHEY and CDR2 is SMNVEV (reference sequence). CDR3 in amino acids: CASSSALGTEAFF. The DNA of the CDR3 is TGTGCCAGCAGTTCAGCCCTGGGCACTGAAGCTTTCTTT.

The J gene is TRBJ1-2, the V gene TRBV5-6; 8 nucleotides agree with TRBD1. V lost 6 bases, J lost 1 base, and 8 bases stayed unmatched. Germline-derived CDR1 and CDR2 are SGHDT and YYEEEE. The CDR3 loop spans 15 amino acids. The CDR3 loop reads CASTDTGGNNYGYTF. The CDR3 region has the DNA TGTGCCAGCACCGACACAGGGGGAAATAACTATGGCTACACCTTC.

The chain couples TRBV4-3 to TRBJ2-1; D gene ambiguous. The germline CDR1 and CDR2 sequences are LGHNA and YSLEER. The V end lost 3 bases, the J end lost 5 bases, and 17 bases lay between the germline ends. This CDR3 region has 16 residues. For the CDR3, the DNA is TGCGCCAGCAGCCACCTCTACACCGTCGCAAACAATGAGCAGTTCTTC. Its translation is CASSHLYTVANNEQFF.

This chain's CDR3 is CASSQDRAGPPYEQYF. CDR3 nucleotide sequence: TGCGCCAGCAGCCAAGATAGGGCGGGGCCCCCCTACGAGCAGTACTTC. The chain employs TRBV4-1 and TRBJ2-7; D might be TRBD2 (6 bases). The CDR3 has 16 amino acids. Germline values: CDR1 MGHRA, CDR2 YSYEKL. V was shortened by 0 bases and J by 2 bases, with 14 bases between the two germline ends.